This TCR beta chain stems from a study of blood T cell repertoires in COVID-19. Per the original data handling: For nucleated cells, counts were estimated from reference gene primer amplification. This table comes from immunoSEQ multiplex PCR, and its TCRdb copy is limited to in-frame clones, with some not included. That table gives V, J and clone size, and the DNA gave D and trimming. The sample lists 75,000 to 95,000 clones; about 74% were seen once. Germline V lookup: CDR1 MNHNS, CDR2 SASEGT. V was pared by 2 bases and J by 4 bases, with 9 bases between. This CDR3 contains 13 residues. Seattle researchers signed up patients amid active infection and tracked them longitudinally.

Material for sequencing was peripheral blood. This chain joins TRBV6-1 and TRBJ2-7; D is undetermined. The source is a man between 65 and 79 years old with COVID-19, enrolled during active disease. CDR3 protein: CASSEWPDYEQYF. The CDR3 DNA sequence: TGTGCCAGCAGTGAATGGCCAGATTACGAGCAGTACTTC.